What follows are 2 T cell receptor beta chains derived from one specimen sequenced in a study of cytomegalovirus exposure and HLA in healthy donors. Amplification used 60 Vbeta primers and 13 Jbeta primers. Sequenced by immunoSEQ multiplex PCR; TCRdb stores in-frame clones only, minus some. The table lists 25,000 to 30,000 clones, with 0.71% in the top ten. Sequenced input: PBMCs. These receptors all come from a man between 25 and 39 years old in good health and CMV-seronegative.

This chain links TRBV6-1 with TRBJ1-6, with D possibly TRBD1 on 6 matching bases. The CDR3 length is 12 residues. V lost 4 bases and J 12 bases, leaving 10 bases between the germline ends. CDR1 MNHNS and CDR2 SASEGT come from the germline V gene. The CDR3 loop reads CASSGGGIPLHF. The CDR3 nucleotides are TGTGCCAGCAGTGGGGGGGGCATACCCCTCCACTTT.

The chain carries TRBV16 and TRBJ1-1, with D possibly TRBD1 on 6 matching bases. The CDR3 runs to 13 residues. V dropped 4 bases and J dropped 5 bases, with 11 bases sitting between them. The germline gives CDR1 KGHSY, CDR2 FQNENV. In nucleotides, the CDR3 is TGTGCCAGCAGCCCTACAGGGTTTACTGAAGCTTTCTTT. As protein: CASSPTGFTEAFF. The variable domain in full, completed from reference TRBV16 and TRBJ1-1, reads GEEVAQTPKHLVRGEGQKAKLYCAPIKGHSYVFWYQQVLKNEFKFLISFQNENVFDETGMPKERFSAKCLPNSPCSLEIQATKLEDSAVYFCASSPTGFTEAFFGQGTRLTVV.